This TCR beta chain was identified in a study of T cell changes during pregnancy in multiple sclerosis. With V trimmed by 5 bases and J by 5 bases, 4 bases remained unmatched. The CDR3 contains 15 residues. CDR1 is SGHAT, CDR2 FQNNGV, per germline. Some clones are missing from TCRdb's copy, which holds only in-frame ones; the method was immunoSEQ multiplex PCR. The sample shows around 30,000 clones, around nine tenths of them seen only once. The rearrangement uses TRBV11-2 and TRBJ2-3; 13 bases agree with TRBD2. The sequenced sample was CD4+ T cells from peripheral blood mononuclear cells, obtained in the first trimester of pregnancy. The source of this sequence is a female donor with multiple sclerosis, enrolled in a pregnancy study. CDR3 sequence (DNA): TGTGCCAGCAGCGCCCGGACTAGCGGGGGAGATACGCAGTATTTT. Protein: CASSARTSGGDTQYF.